A selection of T cell receptor beta chains follows, all from one sample in a study of siplizumab effects on memory and regulatory T cells. Repertoires were generated with immunoSEQ multiplex PCR, while TCRdb's copy carries only in-frame clones and drops some. The sample consists of tens of thousands of clones, roughly 93% of them appearing once. Material for sequencing was CD8+ T cells sorted from blood. These TCRs come from a human donor in good health. Each CDR3 is given with its conserved first and last residue. The D gene is left open where the match is weak. Rows give clone size only sometimes, using once, few, many, or a class for an expanded clone.

j_gene | v_gene | len | d_gene | abundance | CDR3aa | CDR3nt
TRBJ1-1 | TRBV4-2 | 17 | - | - | CASSVSGVARMNTEAFF | TGTGCCAGCAGCGTTAGTGGCGTGGCTCGTATGAACACTGAAGCTTTCTTT
TRBJ1-2 | TRBV7-9 | 15 | - | - | CASSLERKGNYGYTF | TGTGCCAGCAGCTTAGAGAGGAAGGGGAACTATGGCTACACCTTC
TRBJ2-1 | TRBV7-9 | 14 | TRBD1 | once | CASSALTGRNEQFF | TGTGCCAGCAGCGCTCTGACAGGGCGGAATGAGCAGTTCTTC
TRBJ1-1 | TRBV29-1 | 12 | - | - | CSVERGNPEAFF | TGCAGCGTTGAAAGGGGGAACCCTGAAGCTTTCTTT
TRBJ2-7 | TRBV5-4 | 15 | - | - | CASSLPSGMSYEQYF | TGTGCCAGCAGCTTGCCCTCAGGGATGAGCTACGAGCAGTACTTC
TRBJ1-2 | TRBV19 | 15 | - | many | CASSMRPAARGGYTF | TGTGCCAGTAGTATGAGGCCAGCAGCTCGGGGTGGCTACACCTTC
TRBJ2-1 | TRBV4-2 | 11 | - | - | CASSANNEQFF | TGTGCCAGCAGCGCTAACAATGAGCAGTTCTTC
TRBJ1-1 | TRBV19 | 12 | - | - | CASKGQNTEAFF | TGTGCCAGTAAGGGGCAGAACACTGAAGCTTTCTTT
TRBJ2-7 | TRBV20-1 | 11 | - | - | CSARQAGEQYF | TGCAGTGCCAGACAAGCTGGCGAGCAGTACTTC
TRBJ2-6 | TRBV19 | 17 | TRBD1 | - | CASIGTDVSSGANVLTF | TGTGCCAGTATAGGGACAGACGTTAGCTCTGGGGCCAACGTCCTGACTTTC
TRBJ1-1 | TRBV29-1 | 12 | TRBD1 | - | CSVSGGGPEAFF | TGCAGCGTATCAGGGGGCGGCCCTGAAGCTTTCTTT
TRBJ2-7 | TRBV13 | 14 | - | once | CASSLRDRSYEQYF | TGTGCCAGCAGCTTACGAGACAGGAGCTACGAGCAGTACTTC
TRBJ2-3 | TRBV6-5 | 13 | TRBD2 | - | CAPSGGAVDTQYF | TGTGCCCCTAGCGGGGGGGCTGTGGATACGCAGTATTTT
TRBJ1-3 | TRBV7-9 | 14 | - | - | CASSPQSSGNTIYF | TGTGCCAGCAGCCCACAAAGCTCTGGAAACACCATATATTTT
TRBJ2-7 | TRBV4-1 | 14 | - | - | CASSQGMGAYEQYF | TGCGCCAGCAGCCAAGGAATGGGTGCCTACGAGCAGTACTTC
TRBJ1-2 | TRBV5-6 | 16 | - | - | CASSSPEGAYNYGYTF | TGTGCCAGCAGCTCCCCGGAAGGGGCGTATAACTATGGCTACACCTTC
TRBJ1-5 | TRBV4-1 | 14 | - | once | CASSPGQTNQPQHF | TGCGCCAGCAGCCCCGGACAGACCAATCAGCCCCAGCATTTT
TRBJ1-1 | TRBV9 | 16 | TRBD1 | - | CASSETGGSDSTEAFF | TGTGCCAGCAGCGAAACAGGGGGCTCGGATAGCACTGAAGCTTTCTTT
TRBJ2-7 | TRBV4-1 | 12 | - | - | CASSQGTQEQYF | TGCGCCAGCAGCCAAGGAACCCAAGAGCAGTACTTC
TRBJ1-2 | TRBV11-2 | 12 | - | once | CASSLGSGGYTF | TGTGCCAGCAGCTTAGGTTCGGGAGGCTACACCTTC
TRBJ1-5 | TRBV28 | 13 | - | - | CASGGRGGQPQHF | TGTGCCAGCGGGGGGAGGGGAGGTCAGCCCCAGCATTTT
TRBJ2-1 | TRBV7-9 | 14 | TRBD2 | - | CASSSGGYHNEQFF | TGTGCCAGCAGCAGCGGGGGGTATCACAATGAGCAGTTCTTC
TRBJ1-2 | TRBV6-6 | 13 | - | - | CASSLREGLGYTF | TGTGCCAGCAGCCTACGGGAAGGCCTTGGCTACACCTTC
TRBJ2-3 | TRBV6-4 | 16 | - | - | CASSDSSGGGTDTQYF | TGTGCCAGCAGTGACTCTTCTGGCGGGGGCACAGATACGCAGTATTTT
TRBJ1-1 | TRBV6-5 | 15 | - | once | CASSQYGTLGTEAFF | TGTGCCAGCAGTCAGTACGGGACACTAGGTACTGAAGCTTTCTTT
TRBJ2-7 | TRBV30 | 12 | - | - | CAWRGGNYEQYF | TGTGCCTGGAGGGGGGGAAACTACGAGCAGTACTTC
TRBJ2-3 | TRBV7-2 | 10 | - | - | CASSEDTQYF | TGTGCCAGCAGCGAGGATACGCAGTATTTT
TRBJ2-2 | TRBV9 | 14 | TRBD2 | - | CASSPPGGTGELFF | TGTGCCAGCAGCCCTCCGGGAGGCACCGGGGAGCTGTTTTTT
TRBJ1-1 | TRBV27 | 13 | - | - | CASSFPGNTEAFF | TGTGCCAGCAGTTTCCCTGGGAACACTGAAGCTTTCTTT
TRBJ2-5 | TRBV9 | 17 | TRBD2 | - | CASSPGTSGGAVETQYF | TGTGCCAGCAGCCCCGGGACTAGCGGGGGGGCCGTTGAGACCCAGTACTTC
TRBJ2-7 | TRBV2 | 15 | - | once | CASSDPRNLTYEQYF | TGTGCCAGCAGTGACCCCCGAAACCTTACCTACGAGCAGTACTTC
TRBJ1-4 | TRBV30 | 13 | - | - | CACWDYLNEKLFF | TGTGCCTGCTGGGACTACCTAAATGAAAAACTGTTTTTT
TRBJ2-5 | TRBV29-1 | 13 | - | - | CSVDEGLGETQYF | TGCAGCGTTGATGAAGGACTCGGGGAGACCCAGTACTTC
TRBJ2-5 | TRBV28 | 15 | TRBD2 | few | CASILAGGLPETQYF | TGTGCCAGCATCCTGGCGGGGGGGCTACCAGAGACCCAGTACTTC
TRBJ1-4 | TRBV7-9 | 16 | TRBD1 | - | CASSFGQGALGEKLFF | TGTGCCAGCAGTTTCGGACAGGGGGCGCTGGGAGAAAAACTGTTTTTT
TRBJ2-6 | TRBV4-3 | 19 | TRBD2 | - | CASSQGPSGGSSGANVLTF | TGCGCCAGCAGCCAAGGGCCTAGCGGGGGGAGCTCTGGGGCCAACGTCCTGACTTTC
TRBJ2-1 | TRBV6-4 | 14 | - | - | CASSDSEGLNEQFF | TGTGCCAGCAGTGACTCGGAGGGTTTGAATGAGCAGTTCTTC
TRBJ2-7 | TRBV11-2 | 13 | TRBD1 | few | CASSQTGSYEQYF | TGCGCCAGCAGCCAGACAGGGTCCTACGAGCAGTACTTC
TRBJ2-1 | TRBV4-2 | 15 | TRBD1 | few | CASSSGTGYGNEQFF | TGTGCCAGCAGCTCAGGGACAGGTTACGGCAATGAGCAGTTCTTC
TRBJ1-5 | TRBV2 | 14 | - | - | CASSDPSSYQPQHF | TGTGCCAGCAGTGACCCTTCATCCTATCAGCCCCAGCATTTT
TRBJ2-7 | TRBV10-2 | 14 | TRBD1 | - | CASRETGGSYEQYF | TGCGCCAGCAGGGAGACAGGGGGGTCCTACGAGCAGTACTTC
TRBJ1-2 | TRBV5-1 | 15 | TRBD1 | - | CASSPGTGGSYGYTF | TGCGCCAGCAGCCCCGGGACAGGGGGCAGCTATGGCTACACCTTC
TRBJ2-7 | TRBV6-5 | 13 | - | - | CASSWSAGHEQYF | TGTGCCAGCAGTTGGAGTGCCGGCCACGAGCAGTACTTC